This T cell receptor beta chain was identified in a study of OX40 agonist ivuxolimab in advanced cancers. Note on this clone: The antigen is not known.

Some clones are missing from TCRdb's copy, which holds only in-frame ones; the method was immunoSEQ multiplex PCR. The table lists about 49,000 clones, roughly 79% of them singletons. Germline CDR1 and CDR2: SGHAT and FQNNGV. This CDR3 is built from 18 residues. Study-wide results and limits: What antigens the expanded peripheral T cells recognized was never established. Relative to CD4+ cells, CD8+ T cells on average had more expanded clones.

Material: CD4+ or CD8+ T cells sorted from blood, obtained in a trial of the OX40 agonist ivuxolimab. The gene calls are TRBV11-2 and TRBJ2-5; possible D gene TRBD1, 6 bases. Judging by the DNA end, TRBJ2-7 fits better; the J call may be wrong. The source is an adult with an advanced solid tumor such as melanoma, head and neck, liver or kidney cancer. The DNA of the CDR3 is TGTGCCAGCAGCCCCCTAGGGATGCGGACAGCCCTGTCCTACGAGCAGTACTTC. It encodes CASSPLGMRTALSYEQYF.